One and the same sample provided the 26 T cell receptor beta chains below, sequenced in a study of beta chain features in type 1 diabetes (dated by TCRdb to the late 2010s). What the research found in general, with its limitations: In all four CD4+ subsets, TCRB CDR3 length was moderately but significantly shorter in type 1 diabetes patients.

Libraries were built with the immunoSEQ multiplex PCR assay. The entire isolated RNA was reverse transcribed using the High Capacity cDNA Reverse Transcription Kit, and thus expressed TCRB transcripts were sequenced. In TCRdb, the immuneACCESS table is reduced to in-frame sequences with V and J assigned. These tables do not hold every clone; where another copy was compared, an unresolved V gene accounts for under half, and the others remain unexplained. This sample has 640,000 or so clones in its table, and roughly an eighth of those were observed once. Less than 0.025% of the sample is held by the ten biggest clonotypes. Which antigens these TCRs recognize remains unknown. The material sequenced was naive CD4+ T cells from blood. Explained via the paper, the cell subset or site label denotes: true naive CD4+ T cells. These receptors all come from a man aged 18-30 years with type 1 diabetes.

The CDR3 is CASSFPEGQSEAFF. The CDR3, as DNA: TGCGCCAGCAGCTTCCCAGAAGGACAGTCTGAAGCTTTCTTT. V is TRBV5-1 and J is TRBJ1-1, with D perhaps matching TRBD1 (6 bases). V lost 2 bases and J 6 bases, leaving 14 bases between the germline ends. CDR1 and CDR2 from the germline V gene are SGHRS and YFSETQ. The CDR3 totals 14 residues. The whole variable domain, remainder taken from reference TRBV5-1 and TRBJ1-1, is KAGVTQTPRYLIKTRGQQVTLSCSPISGHRSVSWYQQTPGQGLQFLFEYFSETQRNKGNFPGRFSGRQFSNSRSEMNVSTLELGDSALYLCASSFPEGQSEAFFGQGTRLTVV.

The chain carries TRBV18 and TRBJ1-5, with D uncertain. The CDR3 spans 14 residues. V dropped 3 bases and J dropped 6 bases, with 12 bases sitting between them. CDR1 KGHSH and CDR2 LQKENI come from the germline V gene. The CDR3 sequence: CASSPRVGGQPQHF. The DNA of the CDR3 is TGTGCCAGCTCACCCCGGGTAGGCGGTCAGCCCCAGCATTTT.

The gene calls are TRBV9 and TRBJ2-3, with D perhaps assigned TRBD1 or TRBD2 (5 bases each). The length of the CDR3 is 15 residues. Looked up from germline, CDR1 is SGDLS and CDR2 is YYNGEE. V gave up 3 bases and J gave up 0 bases, with 11 bases separating them. Here the CDR3 DNA reads TGTGCCAGCAGCGGAGGGACGACTAGCACAGATACGCAGTATTTT. Residues: CASSGGTTSTDTQYF.

The chain recombines TRBV4-1 with TRBJ1-3; no clear D. V was cut by 3 bases and J by 4 bases, with 13 bases left in between. Germline values: CDR1 MGHRA, CDR2 YSYEKL. This CDR3 has 15 residues. Here the CDR3 reads CASSHLTRYGNTIYF. The CDR3 DNA reads as TGCGCCAGCAGCCACCTGACCCGATACGGAAACACCATATATTTT.

The chain has TRBV9 and TRBJ1-2; no firm D call. V was pared by 6 bases and J by 5 bases, with 8 bases between. Germline V CDR1 and CDR2: SGDLS, YYNGEE. The length of the CDR3 is 11 residues. The CDR3 here is CASNSLYGYTF. The DNA of the CDR3 is TGTGCCAGCAACAGTTTATATGGCTACACCTTC.

This clone showed up just a few times. The rearrangement joins TRBV14 to TRBJ2-7, with D hard to call. This CDR3 is 13 amino acids long. CDR1 is SGHDN, CDR2 FVKESK, per germline. V lost 4 bases to trimming and J lost 0 bases, with 7 bases between them. Here the CDR3 DNA reads TGTGCCAGCAGCCCCCGGGTCTCCTACGAGCAGTACTTC. Its translation is CASSPRVSYEQYF.

A few counts support this clone. The J gene is TRBJ2-5, the V gene TRBV6-1; D might be TRBD1 or TRBD2, each matching 5 bases. The germline V gene has CDR1 MNHNS and CDR2 SASEGT. V lost 5 bases, J lost 5 bases, and 6 bases lay in between. CDR3 length equals 11 residues. CDR3 bases: TGTGCCAGCAGTTGGGGGGAGACCCAGTACTTC. Its protein product is CASSWGETQYF.

A few counts support this clone. V gene TRBV7-4 combines with J gene TRBJ2-5; D is unclear. V was cut by 5 bases and J by 5 bases, with 15 bases left in between. CDR1 is SGHVT and CDR2 is SQSDAQ in the germline V gene. This CDR3 comprises 14 residues. CDR3 bases: TGTGCCAGCAGCGACGAGGACCCTAAGGAGACCCAGTACTTC. It is translated as CASSDEDPKETQYF.

The chain links TRBV29-1 to TRBJ1-2; 8 bases are a match to TRBD1. Germline V CDR1 and CDR2: SQVTM, ANQGSEA. This CDR3 region has 11 residues. The V gene end was trimmed by 7 bases and the J gene end by 5 bases; junction bases not matched to a gene: 3. The CDR3 DNA is TGCAGCGCGGGGACAGGATATGGCTACACCTTC. Residues: CSAGTGYGYTF. The whole variable domain, remainder taken from reference TRBV29-1 and TRBJ1-2, is SAVISQKPSRDICQRGTSLTIQCQVDSQVTMMFWYRQQPGQSLTLIATANQGSEATYESGFVIDKFPISRPNLTFSTLTVSNMSPEDSSIYLCSAGTGYGYTFGSGTRLTVV.

CDR3 sequence reads: CASSASLGGELFF. In nucleotides, the CDR3 is TGTGCCAGCAGCGCTAGCCTGGGCGGGGAGCTGTTTTTT. The gene calls are TRBV9 and TRBJ2-2; a possible D gene is TRBD2 (5 bases). Germline V CDR1 and CDR2: SGDLS, YYNGEE. The CDR3 consists of 13 residues. V lost 3 bases and J lost 7, with 10 bases in between.

This chain uses TRBV4-2 with TRBJ2-7, with D possibly being TRBD2 (6 bases). CDR1 and CDR2 from the germline V gene are LGHNA and YNFKEQ. Trimming pared 0 bases from V and 3 bases from J, leaving 9 bases between. The CDR3 is 14 amino acids. The CDR3 sequence is CASSQDGRSYEQYF. CDR3 nucleotides: TGTGCCAGCAGCCAAGATGGGAGGAGCTACGAGCAGTACTTC.

The V call is TRBV6-6, the J call TRBJ1-5; maybe TRBD1 (6 bases). Germline V gene lookup returns CDR1 MNHNY and CDR2 SVGAGI (reference sequence). Trimming took 7 bases from V and 2 from J, leaving 15 bases between them. This CDR3 spans 15 amino acids. CDR3 sequence: CASTSGGFGNQPQHF. As DNA, the CDR3 is TGTGCCAGCACCTCGGGGGGCTTCGGCAATCAGCCCCAGCATTTT.

The chain couples TRBV19 to TRBJ1-5; TRBD1 might be the D (6 bases). Germline CDR1 reads LNHDA; CDR2 reads SQIVND (reference sequence). The ends were cut back, 5 bases at V and 2 bases at J, with 13 bases in the middle. The CDR3 runs 15 residues. The CDR3, as DNA: TGTGCCAGTAGTGGCAGGGGAAAGGGCAATCAGCCCCAGCATTTT. Protein product: CASSGRGKGNQPQHF.

This chain connects TRBV5-4 to TRBJ2-5, with TRBD1 as a possible D gene (5 bases). V was pared by 4 bases and J by 5 bases, with 15 bases between. The CDR3 runs 14 residues. Germline CDR1 is SGHNT and CDR2 is YYREEE (reference sequence). CDR3 amino acids: CASSGGLGRETQYF. The DNA for the CDR3 is TGTGCCAGCAGCGGCGGTTTGGGGCGGGAGACCCAGTACTTC.

This clone was recorded a few times. V usage is TRBV7-2 and J usage is TRBJ1-2, with TRBD1 identical over 7 bases. The CDR3 extends over 15 amino acids. V was pared by 7 bases and J by 4 bases, with 12 bases of the junction left unmatched. CDR1 SGHTA and CDR2 FQGNSA come from the germline V gene. CDR3 coding DNA: TGTGCCAGCATCACTCCTCAGGGGGTAATCTATGGCTACACCTTC. Its protein product is CASITPQGVIYGYTF.

The chain joins TRBV28 to TRBJ1-4, with D unclear. CDR3 length: 13 amino acids. Trimming left V 3 bases short and J 5 bases short, with 7 bases between. From germline, CDR1 is MDHEN and CDR2 SYDVKM. CDR3 sequence (DNA): TGTGCCAGCAGTTTGGGCCAGAATGAAAAACTGTTTTTT. Encoded protein: CASSLGQNEKLFF. The whole variable domain, filled in from reference TRBV28 and TRBJ1-4, reads DVKVTQSSRYLVKRTGEKVFLECVQDMDHENMFWYRQDPGLGLRLIYFSYDVKMKEKGDIPEGYSVSREKKERFSLILESASTNQTSMYLCASSLGQNEKLFFGSGTQLSVL.

Remarks on this clone: Within the sample, other DNA sequences also encode this same CDR3. The chain recombines TRBV5-1 with TRBJ2-1, with D unclear. Germline V gene data show CDR1 as SGHRS and CDR2 as YFSETQ. CDR3 size: 13 residues. Between the trimmed V and J ends, which lost 0 bases and 7 bases, there was a span of 8 bases. CDR3 loop: CASSLGQPNEQFF. Here the CDR3 DNA reads TGCGCCAGCAGCTTGGGCCAACCTAATGAGCAGTTCTTC. Full variable domain (remainder filled in from reference TRBV5-1 and TRBJ2-1): KAGVTQTPRYLIKTRGQQVTLSCSPISGHRSVSWYQQTPGQGLQFLFEYFSETQRNKGNFPGRFSGRQFSNSRSEMNVSTLELGDSALYLCASSLGQPNEQFFGPGTRLTVL.

This clone was seen more than once but under ten times. V and J are TRBV9 and TRBJ1-4; D possibly corresponds to TRBD1 (5 bases). There are 14 residues in the CDR3. Deletions cut 3 bases from V and 8 bases from J, with 14 bases between. Germline values: CDR1 SGDLS, CDR2 YYNGEE. In DNA, the CDR3 is TGTGCCAGCAGCGCGCAGGGTATGGGCGAAAAACTGTTTTTT. Its protein product is CASSAQGMGEKLFF. The full variable domain, rest sourced from reference TRBV9 and TRBJ1-4, is DSGVTQTPKHLITATGQRVTLRCSPRSGDLSVYWYQQSLDQGLQFLIQYYNGEERAKGNILERFSAQQFPDLHSELNLSSLELGDSALYFCASSAQGMGEKLFFGSGTQLSVL.

In its sample, this clone was seen a few times. This chain links TRBV6-1 with TRBJ2-2; D not resolved. The ends were cut back, 8 bases at V and 9 bases at J, with 7 bases in the middle. The CDR3 runs 10 residues. Germline V gives CDR1 MNHNS, CDR2 SASEGT. The chain's CDR3 is CASPGRELFF. As DNA, the CDR3 is TGTGCCAGCCCCGGACGGGAGCTGTTTTTT.

This clone was found a few times. V is TRBV25-1 and J is TRBJ1-3, with D possibly matching TRBD1 (5 bases). The CDR3 extends over 15 amino acids. From germline, CDR1 is MGHDK and CDR2 SYGVNS. Trimming cost V 4 bases and J 0 bases, with 10 bases left between them. The CDR3 DNA reads as TGTGCCAGCAGTGTAGGGGAAAACTCTGGAAACACCATATATTTT. This sequence encodes CASSVGENSGNTIYF. The full variable domain, its missing parts supplied by reference TRBV25-1 and TRBJ1-3, is EADIYQTPRYLVIGTGKKITLECSQTMGHDKMYWYQQDPGMELHLIHYSYGVNSTEKGDLSSESTVSRIRTEHFPLTLESARPSHTSQYLCASSVGENSGNTIYFGEGSWLTVV.

The CDR3: CSVDSGAGANVLTF. CDR3 nucleotide sequence: TGCAGCGTTGACTCTGGGGCTGGGGCCAACGTCCTGACTTTC. The genes are TRBV29-1 and TRBJ2-6; no reliable D call. Trimming shortened V by 3 bases and J by 2 bases, and 8 bases separated the two germline ends. Germline values: CDR1 SQVTM, CDR2 ANQGSEA. This CDR3 has 14 amino acids.

This clone has a handful of counts. This chain joins TRBV30 and TRBJ1-5; D not certain. Trimming left V 0 bases short and J 3 bases short, with 9 bases between. Looked up from germline, CDR1 is GTSNPN and CDR2 is SVGIG (reference sequence). This CDR3 region has 14 residues. The CDR3 coding sequence is TGTGCCTGGAGTGTCGGACTTAACAATCAGCCCCAGCATTTT. It is translated as CAWSVGLNNQPQHF.

The rearrangement joins TRBV2 to TRBJ2-2; the D gene is possibly TRBD1 (5 bases). V was clipped by 4 bases and J by 6 bases, with 15 bases between them. Germline-derived CDR1 and CDR2 are SNHLY and FYNNEI. The CDR3 is made up of 15 amino acids. The CDR3 coding sequence is TGTGCCAGCAGTGTCAATCGACAGTTTCCCGGGGAGCTGTTTTTT. The encoded protein is CASSVNRQFPGELFF.

The genes are TRBV2 and TRBJ2-1; D not resolved. The CDR3 length is 11 residues. Germline lookup yields CDR1 SNHLY and CDR2 FYNNEI. Trimming took off 5 bases at V and 8 bases at J, with 7 bases between the two ends. The CDR3 region is CASSRTYEQFF. The CDR3 nucleotides read TGTGCCAGCAGTAGGACGTATGAGCAGTTCTTC.

V gene TRBV7-2 combines with J gene TRBJ2-5; no clear D. V was pared by 0 bases and J by 2 bases, with 10 bases between. There are 15 residues in the CDR3. Germline values: CDR1 SGHTA, CDR2 FQGNSA. The CDR3 DNA reads as TGTGCCAGCAGCTTAGCGCACACAGTTCAAGAGACCCAGTACTTC. This gives the protein CASSLAHTVQETQYF. Using reference TRBV7-2 and TRBJ2-5 for the parts outside the CDR3, the full variable domain is GAGVSQSPSNKVTEKGKDVELRCDPISGHTALYWYRQSLGQGLEFLIYFQGNSAPDKSGLPSDRFSAERTGGSVSTLTIQRTQQEDSAVYLCASSLAHTVQETQYFGPGTRLLVL.

V usage is TRBV7-2 and J usage is TRBJ1-5; D perhaps matches TRBD1 (6 bases). CDR1 and CDR2 from the germline V gene are SGHTA and FQGNSA. The CDR3 totals 13 residues. V was shortened by 7 bases and J by 6 bases, with 13 bases between the two germline ends. The CDR3 reads CASNQGGFQPQHF. The CDR3 DNA reads as TGTGCCAGCAACCAAGGGGGGTTTCAGCCCCAGCATTTT.